This entry lists 25 T cell receptor beta chains sequenced from one sample in a study of T cell clonality in common variable immunodeficiency. Study-wide results and limits: Reportedly, TCR beta sequences from common variable immunodeficiency showed fewer deletions and N-nucleotide insertions.

No cognate antigen is known for these TCRs. TCRdb keeps only in-frame clones here, not all; method: immunoSEQ multiplex PCR. The sample contains approximately 30,000 clones, none of them singletons. The material sequenced was peripheral blood mononuclear cells. Receptors were obtained from a human donor with common variable immunodeficiency.

This clone appeared many times. Read data end 3 residues before the CDR3 end; the end is taken from the germline J gene. The V and J genes are TRBV11-2 and TRBJ1-3; D is unresolved. The CDR3 runs to 11 residues. Per the germline V gene, CDR1 is SGHAT and CDR2 is FQNNGV. The sequenced CDR3 bases are TGTGCCAGCAGCTTTGAGGGTCCC. Translated, it gives CASSFEGP. The full CDR3 reads CASSFEGPIYF.

Turning to this clone: The read ends 3 residues early relative to the CDR3; the germline J gene fills the gap. The gene calls are TRBV5-1 and TRBJ2-5, with TRBD1 matching over 8 bases. V was clipped by 4 bases and J by 2 bases; unmatched bases: 10. Germline CDR1 reads SGHRS; CDR2 reads YFSETQ. The CDR3 runs to 16 residues. Here the CDR3 reads CASSRTGGRGQETQYF. The sequenced part of the CDR3 DNA is TGCGCCAGCAGCCGTACAGGGGGTAGGGGACAAGAGACC. The variable domain in full, with the rest retrieved from reference TRBV5-1 and TRBJ2-5, is KAGVTQTPRYLIKTRGQQVTLSCSPISGHRSVSWYQQTPGQGLQFLFEYFSETQRNKGNFPGRFSGRQFSNSRSEMNVSTLELGDSALYLCASSRTGGRGQETQYFGPGTRLLVL.

Notes on this clone: Read data end 3 residues before the CDR3 end; the end is taken from the germline J gene. V gene TRBV11-3 combines with J gene TRBJ2-7; tentatively, D is TRBD2 (6 bases). Trimming took off 5 bases at V and 1 base at J, with 12 bases between the two ends. Germline assignment: CDR1 SGHNT and CDR2 YENEEA. This CDR3 has 14 residues. Partial CDR3 DNA: TGTGCCAGCAGCCGGGACTTGAAATCCTACGAG. This translates into CASSRDLKSYE. The entire CDR3 protein is CASSRDLKSYEQYF.

The sample holds many counts of this clone. The DNA ends 3 residues before the CDR3 does, and the rest of the CDR3 is filled in from the germline J gene. This chain joins TRBV7-9 and TRBJ2-1; maybe TRBD2 (6 bases). There are 13 residues in the CDR3. The germline V and J ends were trimmed by 1 base and 6 bases, with 7 bases remaining between them. In germline, CDR1 is SEHNR, CDR2 FQNEAQ (reference sequence). The CDR3 here is CASSLGGVNEQFF. The sequenced part of the CDR3 DNA is TGTGCCAGCAGCTTAGGGGGGGTCAATGAG.

The table lists this clone with a few counts. The read ends 3 residues before the CDR3 terminus; that terminus is restored from the germline J gene. The rearrangement links TRBV30 to TRBJ1-4; 7 nucleotides align to TRBD1. The CDR3 spans 13 residues. The junction had 4 bases not matched to a gene; V was cut back by 2 bases and J by 7 bases. The germline V gene encodes CDR1 GTSNPN and CDR2 SVGIG (reference sequence). The sequenced CDR3 bases are TGTGCCTGGAGTAAGGGGGCTAGTGAAAAA. Its protein product is CAWSKGASEK. The CDR3 in its entirety is CAWSKGASEKLFF.

As regards this clone: The read terminates 3 residues before the CDR3 end, so the remaining end is supplied by the germline J gene. The V call is TRBV7-2, the J call TRBJ2-7, with 7 bases matching TRBD1. CDR1 and CDR2 (germline): SGHTA, FQGNSA. The CDR3 runs 13 residues. J gave up 2 bases and V 5 bases, and 3 bases lay outside the gene matches. The sequenced part of the CDR3 DNA is TGTGCCAGCAGCCGACAGGGTACCTACGAG. Protein product: CASSRQGTYE. The complete CDR3 sequence is CASSRQGTYEQYF.

This clone was seen repeatedly, ten times or more. The sequence runs out 3 residues before the end of the CDR3; the remainder is reconstructed from the germline J gene. This chain links TRBV2 with TRBJ2-1, with 7 bases that match TRBD2. With 5 bases clipped from V and 8 bases from J, the junction kept 6 bases outside the gene matches. CDR1 and CDR2 (germline): SNHLY, FYNNEI. The CDR3 length is 13 residues. The CDR3 bases that were read are TGTGCCAGCAGTTCGACTAGCTTCTATGAG. Its translation: CASSSTSFYE. In full, the CDR3 is CASSSTSFYEQFF.

This clone has just a few counts. The read falls 3 residues short of the CDR3 end, and the missing part is taken from the germline J gene. The chain links TRBV11-3 to TRBJ2-3; 7 positions agree with TRBD2. The CDR3 length is 14 residues. J was trimmed by 1 base and V by 5 bases; bases with no gene match: 3. Germline V CDR1 and CDR2: SGHNT, YENEEA. The sequenced part of the CDR3 DNA is TGTGCCAGCAGCAGGACTAGTCGCACAGATACG. Amino acid sequence: CASSRTSRTDT. The whole CDR3 reads CASSRTSRTDTQYF.

The table lists this clone with a few counts. The read gets to within 3 residues of the CDR3 end, and the germline J gene fills in the rest. The chain recombines TRBV7-6 with TRBJ1-2, with TRBD1 identical over 7 bases. The CDR3 is 14 amino acids. Germline V gene lookup returns CDR1 SGHVS and CDR2 FNYEAQ. J gave up 5 bases and V 3 bases, and 6 bases lay outside the gene matches. The CDR3 here is CASSFDRERYGYTF. The covered CDR3 bases are TGTGCCAGCAGCTTTGACAGGGAACGATATGGC.

There are a few counts of this clone. The junction shows a germline mismatch at one end, possibly a read error. The read ends 3 residues shy of where the CDR3 ends; the end is completed using the germline J gene. V is TRBV7-9 and J is TRBJ2-3; D remains ambiguous. The CDR3 is 12 residues long. Germline V CDR1 and CDR2: SEHNR, FQNEAQ (reference sequence). CDR3 DNA (partial): TGTTCCAGCAGCTTAGATCCGGATACG. Amino acid sequence: CSSSLDPDT. The entire CDR3 protein reads CSSSLDPDTQYF.

This clone was picked up many times. The read is 3 residues too short to cover the CDR3 end, so that end is filled in from the germline J gene. This sequence joins TRBV19 and TRBJ2-4, with a possible D match to TRBD1 (5 bases). The CDR3 totals 14 residues. Germline V gene sequence: CDR1 LNHDA, CDR2 SQIVND (reference sequence). The V gene lost 5 bases and the J gene lost 8 bases, with 16 bases spanning the gap. The covered CDR3 bases are TGTGCCAGTAGTGGAGAGCAGGGATTGGACATT. This sequence encodes CASSGEQGLDI. The full-length CDR3 reads as CASSGEQGLDIQYF.

This clone was counted at least ten times. The read ends 3 residues before the CDR3 terminus; that terminus is restored from the germline J gene. The V call is TRBV6-2 or TRBV6-3, the J call TRBJ2-7; 7 bases align to TRBD2. Germline V CDR1 and CDR2: MNHEY, SVGEGT. V lost 1 base and J lost 5; bases outside the gene matches: 14. This CDR3 has 17 residues. The covered CDR3 bases are TGTGCCAGCAGTTACTATCTACTGGCGGGAGAGCTGGACGAG. This translates into CASSYYLLAGELDE. The full CDR3 is CASSYYLLAGELDEQYF.

This clone occurred many times. With the read ending 3 residues before the CDR3 end, the germline J gene is used to fill in that end. V and J are TRBV10-3 and TRBJ2-4, with D possibly TRBD2 on 5 matching bases. Germline-derived CDR1 and CDR2 are ENHRY and SYGVKD. The V end was cut by 4 bases, the J end by 7 bases, with 11 bases between. The CDR3 loop spans 13 amino acids. The CDR3 here is CAISAPPGNIQYF. The covered CDR3 bases are TGTGCCATCAGTGCCCCCCCGGGGAACATT.

As for this clone: The read falls 3 residues short of the CDR3 end, and the missing part is taken from the germline J gene. This sequence joins TRBV19 and TRBJ1-4; no definite D call. The V end was cut by 3 bases, the J end by 8 bases, with 10 bases between. The germline V gene has CDR1 LNHDA and CDR2 SQIVND (reference sequence). The CDR3 runs 13 residues. CDR3 sequence reads: CASSIWTGEKLFF. The CDR3 bases that were read are TGTGCCAGTAGTATTTGGACGGGGGAAAAA.

This clone was seen more than once but under ten times. The CDR3 is cut off 3 residues early in the read; its end comes from the germline J gene. The chain carries TRBV18 and TRBJ2-7, with 9 bases identical to TRBD2. The V gene end was trimmed by 1 base and the J gene end by 6 bases; junction bases not matched to a gene: 10. Germline V gene lookup returns CDR1 KGHSH and CDR2 LQKENI. The CDR3 has 16 residues. CDR3 sequence: CASSPLVERAGGEQYF. CDR3 DNA (partial): TGTGCCAGCTCACCACTAGTTGAACGAGCGGGAGGCGAG.

As to this clone: The read terminates 3 residues before the CDR3 end, so the remaining end is supplied by the germline J gene. This rearrangement joins TRBV2 to TRBJ2-5; D is ambiguous. Germline CDR1 and CDR2: SNHLY and FYNNEI. This CDR3 contains 11 residues. Trimming left V 6 bases short and J 3 bases short, with 5 bases between. The DNA read from the CDR3 is TGTGCCAGCAGCGCGAAAGAGACC. Its translation: CASSAKET. The entire CDR3 is CASSAKETQYF.

Many counts were recorded for this clone. The sequenced fragment ends 3 residues before the CDR3 boundary, so the rest is inferred from the germline J gene. The chain carries TRBV9 and TRBJ2-3, with D possibly matching TRBD2 (6 bases). Trimming shortened V by 1 base and J by 2 bases, and 11 bases separated the two germline ends. Germline V gene sequence: CDR1 SGDLS, CDR2 YYNGEE. CDR3 length: 15 residues. This CDR3 is CASSVSRGVTDTQYF. The CDR3 DNA, read in part, is TGTGCCAGCAGCGTAAGTCGCGGGGTCACAGATACG.

There are many counts of this clone. Sequencing ends 3 residues short of the CDR3 end; the germline J gene provides the rest. This chain joins TRBV6-4 and TRBJ1-1; D is perhaps TRBD1 (5 bases). This CDR3 has 13 amino acids. Germline V gene sequence: CDR1 MRHNA, CDR2 SNTAGT. Trimming shortened V by 6 bases and J by 1 base, and 9 bases separated the two germline ends. CDR3 residues: CASRMDTNTEAFF. The sequenced CDR3 bases are TGTGCCAGCAGGATGGACACGAACACTGAA.

In its sample, this clone was seen a few times. Read coverage stops 3 residues before the CDR3 terminus; the germline J gene supplies the remainder. V and J are TRBV5-1 and TRBJ2-3, with 13 bases that match TRBD2. This CDR3 region has 14 residues. After removal of 4 bases from V and 5 bases from J, the junction contained 1 base not matched to a gene. CDR1 SGHRS and CDR2 YFSETQ come from the germline V gene. CDR3: CASSRLAGGDTQYF. Incomplete CDR3 DNA: TGCGCCAGCAGCCGACTAGCGGGAGGAGATACG.

This clone came up a few times. Coverage ceases 3 residues before the CDR3 finishes, and the germline J gene fills in the end. This chain links TRBV7-2 with TRBJ2-7, with 13 bases identical to TRBD2. Per the germline V gene, CDR1 is SGHTA and CDR2 is FQGNSA. V lost 3 bases and J lost 4; bases outside the gene matches: 3. This CDR3 has 15 residues. The CDR3 spells CASSFPGLAGYEQYF. The DNA read from the CDR3 is TGTGCCAGCAGCTTCCCGGGACTAGCGGGATACGAG.

This clone was seen a few times. The read gets to within 3 residues of the CDR3 end, and the germline J gene fills in the rest. The V gene is TRBV2, the J gene TRBJ2-2; 7 positions match TRBD2. Germline CDR1 is SNHLY and CDR2 is FYNNEI. The ends lost 0 bases at V and 6 bases at J; junction bases unmatched: 1. The CDR3 runs 14 residues. CDR3 DNA (partial): TGTGCCAGCAGTGAAGCGGGAGGGGCCGGGGAG. Its translation: CASSEAGGAGE. The whole CDR3 protein reads CASSEAGGAGELFF. The variable domain in full, with the rest retrieved from reference TRBV2 and TRBJ2-2, is EPEVTQTPSHQVTQMGQEVILRCVPISNHLYFYWYRQILGQKVEFLVSFYNNEISEKSEIFDDQFSVERPDGSNFTLKIRSTKLEDSAMYFCASSEAGGAGELFFGEGSRLTVL.

Details on this clone: The DNA ends 3 residues before the CDR3 does, and the rest of the CDR3 is filled in from the germline J gene. The chain combines TRBV7-2 with TRBJ1-5, with D hard to call. The CDR3 covers 15 residues. Germline assignment: CDR1 SGHTA and CDR2 FQGNSA. V was clipped by 4 bases and J by 5 bases, with 15 bases between them. The sequenced part of the CDR3 DNA is TGTGCCAGCAGCTCGGAGGGCGGACTTCATCAGCCC. It encodes CASSSEGGLHQP. The full CDR3 protein reads CASSSEGGLHQPQHF.

The CDR3 spells CASSLTPTYEQYF. The part of the CDR3 DNA that was read is TGTGCCAGCAGCTTGACACCAACCTACGAG. The rearrangement uses TRBV11-2 and TRBJ2-7; D gene uncertain. The read ends 3 residues shy of where the CDR3 ends; the end is completed using the germline J gene. Between the trimmed V and J ends, which lost 3 bases and 2 bases, there was a span of 8 bases. Germline loops: CDR1 SGHAT, CDR2 FQNNGV. The CDR3 runs 13 residues.

In this sample, this clone turned up many times. The CDR3 end falls 3 residues outside the read, so it is completed with the germline J gene. The chain is built from TRBV6-1 and TRBJ1-5; D gene unclear. V was shortened by 2 bases and J by 0 bases, with 11 bases between the two germline ends. CDR1 is MNHNS and CDR2 is SASEGT in the germline V gene. The CDR3 consists of 16 residues. The CDR3 is CASSERAAYSNQPQHF. CDR3 DNA, as far as it was read: TGTGCCAGCAGTGAAAGGGCAGCTTATAGCAATCAGCCC.

This clone was observed a few times. The part of the CDR3 DNA that was read is TGTGCCAGCAGTGATCGGTACAGCCGAACGACTGAA. Amino acids: CASSDRYSRTTE. The complete CDR3 reads CASSDRYSRTTEAFF. The J gene is TRBJ1-1, the V gene TRBV2; D is unresolved. The read is 3 residues too short to cover the CDR3 end, so that end is filled in from the germline J gene. The CDR3 extends over 15 amino acids. Germline V lookup: CDR1 SNHLY, CDR2 FYNNEI. V was cut by 3 bases and J by 5 bases, with 16 bases left in between.